This T cell receptor beta chain was obtained from a study of blood T cell repertoires in COVID-19. Overall study: From the United States, Italy and Spain came samples of acute and convalescent COVID-19.

CDR3 length: 13 residues. Trimming stripped 5 bases from V and 2 bases from J, with 10 bases between. CDR1 and CDR2 (germline): SGHNT, YENEEA. Participant-reported clinical history was the basis for cohort assignment. Per the original data handling: Quantification of nucleated cells was approximated via reference gene primer amplification. TCRdb keeps only in-frame clones here, not all; method: immunoSEQ multiplex PCR. The DNA gave D and trimming, while V, J and clone size come from that table. The sample records fewer than 500,000 clones, roughly 87% being singletons. The chain links TRBV11-3 to TRBJ2-7; possible D gene TRBD1, 5 bases. The clonotype originates from a woman aged 18-35 years who had recovered from COVID-19. Sequenced input: PBMCs or T cells enriched from blood (not recorded which). The CDR3 nucleotides are TGTGCCAGCAGCCCAGGACATGCCTACGAGCAGTACTTC. Amino acid sequence: CASSPGHAYEQYF.